This T cell receptor beta chain was captured in a study of blood T cell repertoires in COVID-19. Background on the study: Donors in the United States, Italy and Spain gave samples during acute or convalescent COVID-19. The analysed material was cDNA or gDNA that came from T cells, B-cell-depleted T cells, or PBMCs.

The CDR3 is 13 residues long. With V trimmed by 5 bases and J by 3 bases, 0 bases remained unmatched. Germline lookup yields CDR1 SGHAT and CDR2 FQNNGV. In the study's own analysis: It was from reference gene primer amplification that nucleated cell counts were estimated. Some clones are missing from TCRdb's copy, which holds only in-frame ones; the method was immunoSEQ multiplex PCR. V, J and clone size reflect that table, while D and trimming were determined from the DNA. The sample records 40,000 or so clones, 65% to 90% being singletons. V and J are TRBV11-2 and TRBJ1-4, with 7 bases lining up with TRBD1. The source material was peripheral blood. The TCR comes from a man in his forties or fifties with active COVID-19. Here the CDR3 DNA reads TGTGCCAGCAGCCAGGGGGCTAATGAAAAACTGTTTTTT. It encodes CASSQGANEKLFF.